Listed here are 10 T cell receptor beta chains from one sample, sequenced in a study of T cell responses to AZD1222 COVID-19 vaccine. Sequencing was performed with immunoSEQ multiplex PCR; in TCRdb, only in-frame clones are kept and a portion is missing. The sample has 120,000 or so clones, roughly 90% seen once; the top ten hold less than 2%. This sample comprised peripheral blood, obtained on day 0 of AZD1222 vaccination. Receptor source: an adult in good health.

V usage is TRBV28 and J usage is TRBJ1-4, with 10 bases matching TRBD1. CDR1 is MDHEN and CDR2 is SYDVKM in the germline V gene. This CDR3 is built from 16 residues. Trimming removed 5 bases from V and 5 bases from J; junction bases left unmatched: 8. The CDR3 sequence is CASSRAGTGVNEKLFF. Here the CDR3 DNA reads TGTGCCAGCAGTCGAGCCGGGACAGGGGTGAATGAAAAACTGTTTTTT.

This clone showed up just a few times. The chain uses TRBV30 and TRBJ2-2, with a possible D match to TRBD1 (6 bases). The CDR3 consists of 15 residues. V lost 2 bases to trimming and J lost 3 bases, with 13 bases between them. Looked up from germline, CDR1 is GTSNPN and CDR2 is SVGIG (reference sequence). CDR3 DNA sequence: TGTGCCTGGAGTCAGGGGCGCGTGGACACCGGGGAGCTGTTTTTT. The encoded protein is CAWSQGRVDTGELFF.

V usage is TRBV28 and J usage is TRBJ2-1; TRBD2 agrees at 8 bases. Germline values: CDR1 MDHEN, CDR2 SYDVKM. With 3 bases clipped from V and 7 bases from J, the junction kept 11 bases outside the gene matches. This CDR3 spans 16 amino acids. The CDR3 is CASSFQAGVIKNEQFF. For the CDR3, the DNA is TGTGCCAGCAGTTTCCAAGCGGGAGTGATTAAGAATGAGCAGTTCTTC.

The chain links TRBV29-1 to TRBJ2-3, with 10 bases matching TRBD2. The CDR3 length is 14 residues. Trimming cost V 6 bases and J 7 bases; bases outside gene matches: 10. Germline V gene lookup returns CDR1 SQVTM and CDR2 ANQGSEA. The DNA for the CDR3 is TGCAGCGTCGGACTAGCGGATATCAGGTATACGCAGTATTTT. Amino acids: CSVGLADIRYTQYF.

The CDR3 nucleotides are TGTGCCTGGAGTGCGGGGCGGGACACCATATATTTT. Translation: CAWSAGRDTIYF. The gene calls are TRBV30 and TRBJ1-3; maybe TRBD1 (5 bases). Germline CDR1 reads GTSNPN; CDR2 reads SVGIG (reference sequence). V lost 1 base and J 8 bases, leaving 9 bases between the germline ends. CDR3 length: 12 residues.

This chain connects TRBV28 to TRBJ2-7, with TRBD1 matching over 9 bases. The CDR3 totals 13 residues. V was pared by 7 bases and J by 4 bases, with 5 bases of the junction left unmatched. CDR1 and CDR2 from the germline V gene are MDHEN and SYDVKM. Here the CDR3 reads CASNPGQGYEQYF. The DNA of the CDR3 is TGTGCCAGCAACCCCGGACAGGGGTACGAGCAGTACTTC.

This chain uses TRBV19 with TRBJ2-7; maybe TRBD1 (5 bases). The germline gives CDR1 LNHDA, CDR2 SQIVND (reference sequence). The CDR3 has 15 amino acids. Trimming left V 3 bases short and J 3 bases short, with 15 bases between. The CDR3 DNA reads TGTGCCAGTAGTATCCCGCAGGGCACCCTCTACGAGCAGTACTTC. It yields the protein CASSIPQGTLYEQYF.

The rearrangement links TRBV11-2 to TRBJ1-4; D remains ambiguous. Germline V gene data show CDR1 as SGHAT and CDR2 as FQNNGV. Trimming removed 5 bases at V and 4 bases at J, with 17 bases between. This CDR3 is built from 16 residues. The CDR3 DNA reads TGTGCCAGCAGCCCCCCCGGGAGGTCAGTTAATGAAAAACTGTTTTTT. Protein: CASSPPGRSVNEKLFF.

This rearrangement joins TRBV7-9 to TRBJ2-3; 9 nucleotides match TRBD1. This CDR3 has 13 residues. J gave up 6 bases and V 5 bases, and 3 bases lay outside the gene matches. Germline V lookup: CDR1 SEHNR, CDR2 FQNEAQ (reference sequence). The CDR3 spells CASSATGGDTQYF. CDR3 nucleotides: TGTGCCAGCAGCGCCACAGGGGGCGATACGCAGTATTTT.

This clone turned up a few times. The chain links TRBV30 to TRBJ1-2, with D perhaps matching TRBD1 (6 bases). The CDR3 covers 11 residues. Deletions cut 4 bases from V and 12 bases from J, with 15 bases between. From germline, CDR1 is GTSNPN and CDR2 SVGIG (reference sequence). The CDR3 reads CAWTALGTNTF. CDR3 sequence (DNA): TGTGCCTGGACCGCCCTTGGGACAAACACCTTC.